The clone carrying this T cell receptor beta chain was counted a few times. Its antigen is as yet unknown. The sample originates from a study of cytomegalovirus exposure and HLA in healthy donors. Findings of the study overall: Rarity marked most TCR sequences, yet some public TCRs occurred in many donors. The study reported that TCR beta sequences accurately predicted HLA-A and HLA-B alleles in most subjects. Available immune exposure information covered CMV serostatus only. Other equally common chains were less clonally expanded than HLA-associated TCR beta chains, a later analysis showed.

The CDR3 totals 15 residues. Trimming took 3 bases from V and 1 from J, leaving 12 bases between them. Germline lookup yields CDR1 LNHDA and CDR2 SQIVND (reference sequence). PCR primers comprised 60 Vbeta and 13 Jbeta primers. Using immunoSEQ multiplex PCR, the repertoire was profiled, and TCRdb retains in-frame clones only, with some absent. Of over 120,000 clones listed, more than 8% are singletons. V usage is TRBV19 and J usage is TRBJ1-1; the D gene is possibly TRBD1 (6 bases). Sequencing was done on a sample of PBMCs. The clonotype originates from a man aged 45 to 65 in good health and CMV-seronegative. The CDR3 sequence is CASSMRGGSNTEAFF. The CDR3 region has the DNA TGTGCCAGTAGTATGAGGGGGGGATCGAACACTGAAGCTTTCTTT.